The clone carrying this T cell receptor beta chain occurred many times. The antigen remains undetermined. The data are from a study of T cells in Graves' hyperthyroidism and ophthalmopathy. There were TCR beta CDR3 regions amplified from RNA transcripts. The primer set for the first-round RT-PCR of the TCR CDR3 was HTBI. Via MiXCR, TCRdb re-called the multiplex PCR reads, giving one row per CDR3 protein. This table holds hundreds of thousands of distinct CDR3 sequences, less than 15% found once. Germline V gene sequence: CDR1 DFQATT, CDR2 SNEGSKA (reference sequence). The CDR3 is 14 residues long. The V and J ends lost 1 base and 2 bases respectively, with 11 bases between them. Study observations and caveats: Within blood appeared most thyroid clonotypes that had expanded above 0.001.

The study left out patients who had uncontrolled infection, other autoimmune disease, pregnancy or lactation. V is TRBV20-1 and J is TRBJ2-5; D possibly corresponds to TRBD2 (5 bases). Sequenced: blood. This sequence was found in a woman between 18 and 30 years old with Graves' hyperthyroidism. The CDR3, as DNA: TGCAGTGCTAGAGCCCCGGGCGGGCAAGAGACCCAGTACTTC. Translating gives CSARAPGGQETQYF.